The 23 T cell receptor beta chains below all came from one sample that was sequenced in a study of monozygotic twins with inflammatory bowel disease (dated by TCRdb to between 2017 and 2020). Library generation was performed with 5' RACE. TCRdb lists the instrument as Illumina HiSeq 2500. TCRdb reprocessed the sequencing reads and holds a single record per CDR3 protein sequence, with no DNA. The data table for this sample lists approximately 400,000 distinct CDR3 sequences. Around 2.6% of the sample rests with the top ten. Sequencing was performed on blood. The receptors were gathered from a human donor with ulcerative colitis or Crohn's disease, or a healthy co-twin of an affected twin (not recorded which).

The genes are TRBV12-3 or TRBV12-4 and TRBJ2-7. The CDR3 has 15 residues. CDR3 region: CASSLRVNSPYEQYF.

The V and J genes are TRBV18 and TRBJ2-6; TCRdb's D gene call, TRBD1, goes unchecked for lack of DNA. This CDR3 contains 17 residues. The germline CDR1 and CDR2 sequences are KGHSH and LQKENI. The CDR3 loop is CASSPGTGYSGANVLTF.

The V gene is TRBV7-6, the J gene TRBJ1-5. The CDR3 is 13 residues long. CDR1 is SGHVS, CDR2 FNYEAQ, per germline. CDR3: CASSRVLDQPQHF.

The chain uses TRBV4-1 and TRBJ1-1; the TCRdb call, TRBD1, lacks DNA for checking. This CDR3 contains 12 residues. CDR1 and CDR2 (germline): MGHRA, YSYEKL. CDR3 loop: CASSPRGPEAFF.

V and J are TRBV11-3 and TRBJ2-1; TCRdb outputs TRBD1, but without DNA this stays unchecked. The CDR3 contains 14 residues. Germline CDR1 SGHNT, CDR2 YENEEA. The CDR3 region is CASSLDSGWNEQFF.

The J gene is TRBJ1-2, the V gene TRBV24-1; TCRdb's D gene call, TRBD1, goes unchecked for lack of DNA. The CDR3 totals 16 residues. CDR1 is KGHDR, CDR2 SFDVKD, per germline. The CDR3: CATSDLQGQANYGYTF.

This chain connects TRBV4-2 to TRBJ1-1. This CDR3 is 14 amino acids long. Germline CDR1 is LGHNA and CDR2 is YNFKEQ. CDR3: CASSRRTENTEAFF.

The rearrangement links TRBV7-9 to TRBJ2-1; TCRdb picks TRBD1, but there is no DNA to check that call. Germline-derived CDR1 and CDR2 are SEHNR and FQNEAQ (reference sequence). The CDR3 is made up of 15 amino acids. CDR3 residues: CASSQGRSNYNEQFF.

The V call is TRBV7-2, the J call TRBJ1-1. Germline loops: CDR1 SGHTA, CDR2 FQGNSA. This CDR3 is 13 amino acids long. The CDR3 loop is CASSPRSNLEAFF.

The CDR3 here is CASTNGYRGPAGELFF. The chain links TRBV6-2 or TRBV6-3 to TRBJ2-2; the TCRdb call, TRBD1, lacks DNA for checking. This CDR3 contains 16 residues. Germline CDR1 reads MNHEY; CDR2 reads SVGEGT.

This chain links TRBV5-5 with TRBJ2-7; TCRdb calls TRBD1, which cannot be checked without DNA. CDR1 and CDR2 (germline): SGHKS, YYEKEE (reference sequence). The CDR3 runs 15 residues. The CDR3 here is CASSVNRDRLYEQYF.

The chain carries TRBV28 and TRBJ2-7; TCRdb outputs TRBD2, but without DNA this stays unchecked. This CDR3 region has 15 residues. The germline gives CDR1 MDHEN, CDR2 SYDVKM. The chain's CDR3 is CASSQLAGGRSEQYF.

The chain uses TRBV6-2 or TRBV6-3 and TRBJ1-3. Germline CDR1 reads MNHEY; CDR2 reads SVGEGT. The CDR3 has 14 residues. The CDR3 protein is CASSPGTFGNTIYF.

This chain connects TRBV25-1 to TRBJ1-1; the D call from TCRdb, TRBD1, cannot be confirmed without DNA. The CDR3 is 14 amino acids. The germline V gene has CDR1 MGHDK and CDR2 SYGVNS. Here the CDR3 reads CASSESDRQSEAFF.

The chain has TRBV6-4 and TRBJ2-1; without DNA, the TCRdb call of TRBD1 cannot be checked. Per germline, CDR1 MRHNA and CDR2 SNTAGT. This CDR3 spans 16 amino acids. The CDR3 sequence is CASSSLGQNSYNEQFF.

The chain couples TRBV6-2 or TRBV6-3 to TRBJ2-2. CDR1 is MNHEY and CDR2 is SVGEGT in the germline V gene. CDR3 length equals 15 residues. CDR3: CASSSVSRGPGELFF.

The V gene is TRBV5-1, the J gene TRBJ2-3; the D gene TCRdb calls, TRBD1, cannot be checked with no DNA. This CDR3 spans 15 amino acids. Looked up from germline, CDR1 is SGHRS and CDR2 is YFSETQ. This CDR3 is CASSRGTGGTDTQYF.

V and J are TRBV20-1 and TRBJ2-5. Germline CDR1 DFQATT, CDR2 SNEGSKA (reference sequence). The CDR3 length is 14 residues. The CDR3 spells CSVLIGVTQETQYF.

The J gene is TRBJ2-7, the V gene TRBV7-2; as DNA is missing, the TRBD2 call by TCRdb cannot be tested. Germline lookup yields CDR1 SGHTA and CDR2 FQGNSA. The CDR3 spans 16 residues. CDR3 amino acids: CASSLYTSGGTYEQYF.

This rearrangement joins TRBV7-8 to TRBJ2-3; without DNA, the TCRdb call of TRBD2 cannot be checked. Germline-derived CDR1 and CDR2 are SGHVS and FQNEAQ. The CDR3 sequence is 15 residues long. The CDR3: CASSLREGATDTQYF.

The chain uses TRBV7-2 and TRBJ2-1; the TRBD1 assignment by TCRdb is unverifiable without DNA. The CDR3 has 13 residues. CDR1 and CDR2 from the germline V gene are SGHTA and FQGNSA. CDR3 residues: CASSLSAGTPVFF.

The CDR3 is CASSLALGSPLHF. The V gene is TRBV5-1, the J gene TRBJ1-6. CDR1 and CDR2 from the germline V gene are SGHRS and YFSETQ. There are 13 residues in the CDR3.

This chain joins TRBV7-8 and TRBJ2-7; TCRdb returns TRBD1, unconfirmable since there is no DNA. There are 15 residues in the CDR3. Germline loops: CDR1 SGHVS, CDR2 FQNEAQ. CDR3 sequence: CASSAGGSGTYEQYF.